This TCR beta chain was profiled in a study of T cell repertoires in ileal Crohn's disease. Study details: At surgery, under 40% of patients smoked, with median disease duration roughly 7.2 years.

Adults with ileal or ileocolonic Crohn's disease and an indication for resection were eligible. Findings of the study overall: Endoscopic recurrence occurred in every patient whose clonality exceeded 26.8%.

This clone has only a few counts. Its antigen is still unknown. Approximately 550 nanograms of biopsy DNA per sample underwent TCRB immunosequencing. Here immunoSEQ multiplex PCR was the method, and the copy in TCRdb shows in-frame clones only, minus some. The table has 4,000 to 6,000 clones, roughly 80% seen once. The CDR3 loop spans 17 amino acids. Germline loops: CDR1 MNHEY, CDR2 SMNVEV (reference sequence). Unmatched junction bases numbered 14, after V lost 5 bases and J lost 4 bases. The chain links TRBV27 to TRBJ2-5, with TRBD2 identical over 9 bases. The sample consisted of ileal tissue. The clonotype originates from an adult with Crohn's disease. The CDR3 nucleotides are TGTGCCAGCAGTCCCCCCTCTAGCGGGGCTCGGGGAGAGACCCAGTACTTC. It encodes CASSPPSSGARGETQYF.